This TCR beta chain comes out of a study of response to subunit inactivated influenza vaccine. TCRdb fed the RT-PCR reads into MiXCR, producing one record per CDR3 protein. The sample contains approximately 200,000 distinct CDR3 sequences, about an eighth of which appear only once. Germline trimming cut 0 bases from V and 4 bases from J; bases unmatched to any gene: 4. CDR1 is MNHEY and CDR2 is SVGAGI in the germline V gene. This CDR3 is 15 amino acids long. The sequence was collected from a man aged 45 to 65 who received an inactivated influenza vaccine. The sequencing here drew on CD8+ T cells sorted from PBMCs, taken 5 to 6 days after vaccination. This chain joins TRBV6-5 and TRBJ2-7, with TRBD1 matching 9 bases. The CDR3 is CASSYSDRGPYEQYF. In DNA form, the CDR3 reads TGTGCCAGCAGTTACTCGGACAGGGGCCCTTACGAGCAGTACTTC.